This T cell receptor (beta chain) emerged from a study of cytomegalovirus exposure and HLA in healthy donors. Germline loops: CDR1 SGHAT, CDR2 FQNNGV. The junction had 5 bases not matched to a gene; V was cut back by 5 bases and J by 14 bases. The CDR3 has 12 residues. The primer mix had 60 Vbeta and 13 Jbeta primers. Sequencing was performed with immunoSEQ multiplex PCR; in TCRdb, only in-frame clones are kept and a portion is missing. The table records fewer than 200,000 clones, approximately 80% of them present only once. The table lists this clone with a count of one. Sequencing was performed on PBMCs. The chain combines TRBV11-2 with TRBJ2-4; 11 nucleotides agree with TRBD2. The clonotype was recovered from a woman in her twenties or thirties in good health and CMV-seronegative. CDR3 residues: CASSATSGVKYF. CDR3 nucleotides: TGTGCCAGCAGCGCGACTAGCGGGGTTAAGTACTTC.